A selection of T cell receptor beta chains follows, all from one sample in a study of CD8+CD57+ T cells in acquired aplastic anemia. Each CDR3 protein gets one entry after TCRdb re-called the reads with MiXCR. The table lists 150,000 or so distinct CDR3 sequences, about 50% of them singletons, with over 25% in the top ten. The sample consisted of sorted CD4+, CD8+, or CD8+CD57+ T cells (not recorded which) from PBMCs. The receptors stem from a human donor with aplastic anemia. The CDR3 runs from the conserved cysteine through the conserved F or W. Each record gives: J gene, V gene, clone size, D gene, CDR3 DNA, CDR3 protein. A D gene is named only where the DNA matches it firmly. Some rows mark clone size as missing; the rest say once, few, many or name a class of expanded clone.

TRBJ1-5,TRBV5-1,many,TRBD1,TGCGCCAGCAGCCTGACAGGGGCTAGCAATCAGCCCCAGCATTTT,CASSLTGASNQPQHF
TRBJ2-3,TRBV12-3/TRBV12-4,many,.,TGTGCCAGCAGTCCCTGGCGGACAGCTAGCACAGATACGCAGTATTTT,CASSPWRTASTDTQYF
TRBJ2-5,TRBV25-1,many,TRBD1,TGTGCCAGCAGACATAAGGGGGCCGCGGAGACCCAGTACTTC,CASRHKGAAETQYF
TRBJ2-5,TRBV7-8,.,.,TGTGCCAGCAGCTCGACAGGGAGGGAGACCCAGTACTTC,CASSSTGRETQYF
TRBJ2-5,TRBV6-2/TRBV6-3,.,.,TGTGCCACCGAAGAAATTTTCCAAGAGACCCAGTACTTC,CATEEIFQETQYF
TRBJ1-6,TRBV20-1,.,.,TGCAGTGCCCCTTGGGCAGGGAGGAATTCACCCCTCCACTTT,CSAPWAGRNSPLHF
TRBJ1-5,TRBV12-3/TRBV12-4,many,.,TGTGCCAGCAGTTTACAGGGACATCAGCCCCAGCATTTT,CASSLQGHQPQHF
TRBJ2-1,TRBV2,few,TRBD2,TGTGCCAGCAGTGTGGGGACTAGTGCCCGCAATGAGCAGTTCTTC,CASSVGTSARNEQFF
TRBJ2-3,TRBV10-2,.,TRBD2,TGCGCCAGCAGTGAGTCTGGCGGGGGGTGGGCAGATACGCAGTATTTT,CASSESGGGWADTQYF
TRBJ2-7,TRBV29-1,many,.,TGCAGCGTAGCCGGAGGGGCTTACTACGAGCAGTACTTC,CSVAGGAYYEQYF
TRBJ2-5,TRBV6-1,.,.,TGTGCCAGCAGTGAACCGGGAGCAAGCGAGAACGGAGAGACCCTGTACTTC,CASSEPGASENGETLYF
TRBJ1-1,TRBV20-1,.,.,TGCAGTGCGATTCCCGGGGCAGCGAACACTGAAGCTTTCTTT,CSAIPGAANTEAFF
TRBJ2-3,TRBV11-2,.,TRBD2,TGTGCCAGCAGTTTAGGTGCTAGCGGCTCAACAGATACGCAGTATTTT,CASSLGASGSTDTQYF
TRBJ1-2,TRBV9,.,.,TGTGCCAGCAGAGGAACCCAAGGGAGGCCCTATGGCTACACCTTC,CASRGTQGRPYGYTF
TRBJ1-3,TRBV7-3,once,.,.,CASSLQGEAFFGQGTIYF
TRBJ2-7,TRBV5-8,many,.,TGTGCCAGCAGCTTGGCTCGGGCCTACGAGCAGTACTTC,CASSLARAYEQYF
TRBJ2-7,TRBV20-1,.,TRBD2,TGCTCAATACTAGCGGGCACACCCTACGAGCAGTACTTC,CSILAGTPYEQYF
TRBJ2-3,TRBV6-4,many,TRBD1,TGTGCCAGCAGTACCGGGACAGGGGGCGCAGATACGCAGTATTTT,CASSTGTGGADTQYF
TRBJ1-1,TRBV5-1,.,.,TGCGCCAGCAGCCCACAGGGTTTGGAAACTGAAGCTTTCTTT,CASSPQGLETEAFF
TRBJ2-7,TRBV24-1,few,.,TGTGCCACCAGTGGAGGGGGGGCGAGGGAGCAGTACTTC,CATSGGGAREQYF
TRBJ2-7,TRBV15,.,.,TGTGCCACCAGGGACGTTCTGGGTTTCGAGCAGTACTTC,CATRDVLGFEQYF
TRBJ2-1,TRBV7-2,many,.,TGTGCCAGCAGCTTCAACCGGGACTTCTCCTACAATGAGCAGTTCTTC,CASSFNRDFSYNEQFF
TRBJ2-2,TRBV24-1,many,TRBD1,TGTGCCACCGGACAGGGAAGGTCCGGGGAGCTGTTTTTT,CATGQGRSGELFF
TRBJ2-2,TRBV3-1,.,.,TGTGCCAGCAGCCAAACTTCATCCGGGGAGCTGCTTTTT,CASSQTSSGELLF
TRBJ2-7,TRBV6-6,.,.,TGTGCCAGTTCAAGGGACGGTGACTACGAGCAGTACTTC,CASSRDGDYEQYF
TRBJ2-1,TRBV20-1,many,.,TGCAGTGCTAGCCCGAGGGGTCCCCTTTACAATGAGCAGTTCTTC,CSASPRGPLYNEQFF
TRBJ2-7,TRBV20-1,.,.,TGCAGTGCCCGTTCCACCGGGACAGAGCAGTACTTC,CSARSTGTEQYF
TRBJ2-1,TRBV7-8,once,.,TGTGCCAGCAGCTTCTTGTGGACGGAAAATGAGCAGTTCTTC,CASSFLWTENEQFF
TRBJ2-5,TRBV20-1,many,TRBD2,TGCAGTGCTCCCTTGGGACTAGGGCCGGAGACCCAGTACTTC,CSAPLGLGPETQYF
TRBJ1-1,TRBV2,.,TRBD1,TGTGCCAGCAGCGGTTGGGACAGCTTAGGCACTGAAGCTTTCTTT,CASSGWDSLGTEAFF
TRBJ2-3,TRBV25-1,many,.,TGTGCCAGCAGGCTCCCCTCATCGGATACGCAGTATTTT,CASRLPSSDTQYF